This TCR beta chain was sequenced for a study of T cell changes during pregnancy in multiple sclerosis (dated by TCRdb to the late 2010s). For the wider study: In women with multiple sclerosis, the researchers looked at how the T cell repertoire shifted as pregnancy progressed.

A single count supports this clone. Its cognate antigen has yet to be identified. Qualities for individual bases were not recorded, and no much larger clone is one base off. The CDR3 contains 14 residues, cysteine and phenylalanine counted. The entry retains the CDR3 DNA only, 42 bases that are in frame from base 1. CDR1 and CDR2, looked up from the germline V gene (reference sequence), are LNHDA and SQIVND. Germline trimming: 7 bases from V, 5 bases from J; junction bases outside gene matches: 7. The library was built by means of the immunoSEQ multiplex PCR assay. Imported from immuneACCESS, the table was reduced by TCRdb to in-frame sequences with V and J called. These copies leave out some clones; in studies compared against another copy, an unresolved V gene accounts for under half, and the cause of the remainder is not known. In this sample the table shows 37,000 or so clones, 90% to 95% of which occur a single time. Of the sample, 0.39% is held by the ten largest clones.

The source material was CD4+ T cells from peripheral blood mononuclear cells, sampled in the second trimester of pregnancy. This clonotype was obtained from a female donor with multiple sclerosis, enrolled in a pregnancy study. The rearrangement joined TRBV19 to TRBJ1-5; 8 of the junction bases match TRBD1. This receptor carries the CDR3 CASTGTGDYQPQHF. The nucleotides read TGTGCCAGTACCGGGACAGGAGATTATCAGCCCCAGCATTTT.